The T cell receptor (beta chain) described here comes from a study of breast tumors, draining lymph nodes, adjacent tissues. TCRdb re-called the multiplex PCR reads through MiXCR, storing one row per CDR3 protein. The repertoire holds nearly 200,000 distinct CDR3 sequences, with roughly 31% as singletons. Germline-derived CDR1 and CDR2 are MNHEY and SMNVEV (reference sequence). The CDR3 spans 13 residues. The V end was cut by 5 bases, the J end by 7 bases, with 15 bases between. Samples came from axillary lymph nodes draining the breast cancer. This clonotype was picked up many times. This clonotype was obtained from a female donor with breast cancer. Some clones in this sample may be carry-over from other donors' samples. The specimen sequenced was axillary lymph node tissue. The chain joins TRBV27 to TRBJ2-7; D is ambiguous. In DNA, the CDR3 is TGTGCCAGCAGTCCCGGACCTTTACAGGAGCAGTACTTC. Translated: CASSPGPLQEQYF.